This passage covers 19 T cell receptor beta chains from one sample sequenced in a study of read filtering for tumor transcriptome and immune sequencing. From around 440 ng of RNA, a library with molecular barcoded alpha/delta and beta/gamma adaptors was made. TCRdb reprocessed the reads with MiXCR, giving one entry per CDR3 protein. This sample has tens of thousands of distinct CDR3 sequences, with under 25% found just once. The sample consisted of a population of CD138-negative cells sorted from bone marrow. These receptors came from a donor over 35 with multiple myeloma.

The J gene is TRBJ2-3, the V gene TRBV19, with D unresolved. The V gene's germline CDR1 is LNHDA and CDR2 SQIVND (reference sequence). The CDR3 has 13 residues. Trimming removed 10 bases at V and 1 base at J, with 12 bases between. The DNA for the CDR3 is TGTGCCACAGTGGGATGGGGCACAGATACGCAGTATTTT. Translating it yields CATVGWGTDTQYF.

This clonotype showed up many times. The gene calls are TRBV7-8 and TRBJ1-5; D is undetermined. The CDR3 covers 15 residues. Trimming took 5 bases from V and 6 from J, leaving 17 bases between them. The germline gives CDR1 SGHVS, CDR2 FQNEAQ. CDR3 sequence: CASSGSSPESQPQHF. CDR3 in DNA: TGTGCCAGCAGCGGAAGTAGCCCGGAAAGTCAGCCCCAGCATTTT.

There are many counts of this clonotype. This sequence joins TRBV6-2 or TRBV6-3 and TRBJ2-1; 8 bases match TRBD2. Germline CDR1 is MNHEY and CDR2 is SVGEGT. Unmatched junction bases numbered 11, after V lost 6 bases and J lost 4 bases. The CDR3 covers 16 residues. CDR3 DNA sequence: TGTGCCAGCAGCCAGTTTGGATTAGCGGGGTACAATGAGCAGTTCTTC. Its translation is CASSQFGLAGYNEQFF.

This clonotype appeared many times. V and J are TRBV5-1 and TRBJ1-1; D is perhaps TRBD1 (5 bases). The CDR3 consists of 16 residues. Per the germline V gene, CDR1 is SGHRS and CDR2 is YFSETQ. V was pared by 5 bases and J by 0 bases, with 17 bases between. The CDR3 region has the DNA TGCGCCAGCAGAACCGGGACTGCAACTTTGAACACTGAAGCTTTCTTT. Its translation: CASRTGTATLNTEAFF.

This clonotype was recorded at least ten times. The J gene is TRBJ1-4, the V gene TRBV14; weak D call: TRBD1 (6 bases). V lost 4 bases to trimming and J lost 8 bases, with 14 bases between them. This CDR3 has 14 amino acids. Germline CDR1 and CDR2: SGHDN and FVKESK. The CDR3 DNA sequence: TGTGCCAGCAGCCCCCAGGGGTTACAGGAAAAACTGTTTTTT. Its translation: CASSPQGLQEKLFF.

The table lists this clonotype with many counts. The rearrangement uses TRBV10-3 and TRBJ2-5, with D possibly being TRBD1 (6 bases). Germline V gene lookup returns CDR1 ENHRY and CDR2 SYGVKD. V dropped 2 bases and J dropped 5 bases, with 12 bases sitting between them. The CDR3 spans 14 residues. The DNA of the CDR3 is TGTGCCATCAGTGAGGCGCAGGGGTTGGAGACCCAGTACTTC. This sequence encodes CAISEAQGLETQYF.

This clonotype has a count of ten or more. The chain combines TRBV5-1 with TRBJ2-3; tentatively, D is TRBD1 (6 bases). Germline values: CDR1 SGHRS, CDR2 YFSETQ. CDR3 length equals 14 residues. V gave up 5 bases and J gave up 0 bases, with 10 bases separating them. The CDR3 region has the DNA TGCGCCAGCAGGGACAGCTCTAGCACAGATACGCAGTATTTT. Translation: CASRDSSSTDTQYF.

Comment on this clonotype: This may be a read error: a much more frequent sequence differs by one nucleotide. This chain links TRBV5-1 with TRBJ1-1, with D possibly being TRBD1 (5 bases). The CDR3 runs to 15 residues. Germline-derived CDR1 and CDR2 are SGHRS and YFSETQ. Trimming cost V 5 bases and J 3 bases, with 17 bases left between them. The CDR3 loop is CASSLRGPSDTEAFF. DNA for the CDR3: TGCGCCAGCAGTCTGAGGGGCCCCTCGGACACTGAAGCTTTCTTT.

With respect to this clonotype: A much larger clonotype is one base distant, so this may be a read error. The CDR3 region has the DNA TGCAGTGCTCGAGGGGGCGGGCAGGGAGTCACTGGAGCTTTCTTT. Translation gives CSARGGGQGVTGAFF. The chain uses TRBV20-1 and TRBJ1-1, with 7 nucleotides matching TRBD1. The CDR3 is 15 residues long. Germline V gives CDR1 DFQATT, CDR2 SNEGSKA (reference sequence).

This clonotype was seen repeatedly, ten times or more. CDR3 DNA: TGTGCCAGCTCAGCTGCCAGCGGGACAGGGGGAGCTGAAGCTTTCTTT. This sequence encodes CASSAASGTGGAEAFF. This chain uses TRBV18 with TRBJ1-1; the match to TRBD1 covers 11 bases. Germline lookup yields CDR1 KGHSH and CDR2 LQKENI. Losses at the gene ends were 5 bases for V and 6 bases for J; bases not matched to a gene: 11. The CDR3 is 16 residues long.

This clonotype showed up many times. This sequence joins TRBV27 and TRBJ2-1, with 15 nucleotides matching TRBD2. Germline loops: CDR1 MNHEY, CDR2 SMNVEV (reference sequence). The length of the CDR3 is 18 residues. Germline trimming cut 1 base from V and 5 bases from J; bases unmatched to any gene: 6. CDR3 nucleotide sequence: TGTGCCAGCAGTTTATTGGGACTAGCGGGGGGCCGACACAATGAGCAGTTCTTC. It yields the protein CASSLLGLAGGRHNEQFF.

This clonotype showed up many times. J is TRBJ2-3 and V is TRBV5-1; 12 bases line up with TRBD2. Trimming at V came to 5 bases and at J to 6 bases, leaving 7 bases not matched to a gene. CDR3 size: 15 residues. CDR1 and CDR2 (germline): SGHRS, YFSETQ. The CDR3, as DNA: TGCGCCAGCAGTTTTACGACTAGCGGGAGTGATACGCAGTATTTT. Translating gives CASSFTTSGSDTQYF.

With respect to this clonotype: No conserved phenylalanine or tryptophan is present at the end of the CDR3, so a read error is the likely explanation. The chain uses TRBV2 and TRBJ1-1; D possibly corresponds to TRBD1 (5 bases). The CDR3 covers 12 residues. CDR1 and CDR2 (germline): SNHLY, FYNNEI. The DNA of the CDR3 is TGCGCCATCGGGACCGGGAACACTGAAGCTTTCCTT. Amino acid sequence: CAIGTGNTEAFL.

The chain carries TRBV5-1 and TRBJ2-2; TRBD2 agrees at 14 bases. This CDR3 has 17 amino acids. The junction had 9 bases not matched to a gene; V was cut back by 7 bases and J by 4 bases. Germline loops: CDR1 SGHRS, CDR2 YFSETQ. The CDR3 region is CASGIGLAGGRTGELFF. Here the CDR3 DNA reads TGCGCCAGCGGCATAGGACTAGCGGGAGGACGCACCGGGGAGCTGTTTTTT.

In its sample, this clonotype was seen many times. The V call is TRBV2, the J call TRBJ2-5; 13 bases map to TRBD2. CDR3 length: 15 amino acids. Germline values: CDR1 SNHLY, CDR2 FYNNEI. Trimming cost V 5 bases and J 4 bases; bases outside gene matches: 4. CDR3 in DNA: TGTGCCAGCAGTTCGGGACTAGCGGGGAGAGAGACCCAGTACTTC. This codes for CASSSGLAGRETQYF.

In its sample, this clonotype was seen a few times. The CDR3 protein is CASSFLQGDEQYF. For the CDR3, the DNA is TGTGCCAGCAGTTTTTTACAGGGGGACGAGCAGTACTTC. The chain employs TRBV28 and TRBJ2-7, with TRBD1 identical over 8 bases. Germline V gene sequence: CDR1 MDHEN, CDR2 SYDVKM. Losses at the gene ends were 3 bases for V and 5 bases for J; bases not matched to a gene: 3. This CDR3 spans 13 amino acids.

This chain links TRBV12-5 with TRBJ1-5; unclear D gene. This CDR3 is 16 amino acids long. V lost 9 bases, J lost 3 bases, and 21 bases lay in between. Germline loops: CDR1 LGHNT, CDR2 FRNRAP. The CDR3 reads CARGVRSPEINQPQHF. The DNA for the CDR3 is TGTGCTAGAGGCGTGAGGTCTCCCGAAATCAATCAGCCCCAGCATTTT. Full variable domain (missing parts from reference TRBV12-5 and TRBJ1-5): DARVTQTPRHKVTEMGQEVTMRCQPILGHNTVFWYRQTMMQGLELLAYFRNRAPLDDSGMPKDRFSAEMPDATLATLKIQPSEPRDSAVYFCARGVRSPEINQPQHFGDGTRLSIL.

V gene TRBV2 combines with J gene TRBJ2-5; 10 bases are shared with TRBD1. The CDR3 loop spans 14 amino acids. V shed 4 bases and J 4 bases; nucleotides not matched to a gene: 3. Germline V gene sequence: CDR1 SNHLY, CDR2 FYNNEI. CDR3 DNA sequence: TGTGCCAGCAGTGGACAGGGGGCGTCAGAGACCCAGTACTTC. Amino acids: CASSGQGASETQYF. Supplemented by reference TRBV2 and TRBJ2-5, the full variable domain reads EPEVTQTPSHQVTQMGQEVILRCVPISNHLYFYWYRQILGQKVEFLVSFYNNEISEKSEIFDDQFSVERPDGSNFTLKIRSTKLEDSAMYFCASSGQGASETQYFGPGTRLLVL.

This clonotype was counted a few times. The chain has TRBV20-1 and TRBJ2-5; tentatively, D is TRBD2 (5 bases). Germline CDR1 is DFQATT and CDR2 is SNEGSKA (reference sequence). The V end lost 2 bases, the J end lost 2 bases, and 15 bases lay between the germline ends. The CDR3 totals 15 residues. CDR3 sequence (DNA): TGCAGTGCTAGAAACCGGCGGAGGTCACAAGAGACCCAGTACTTC. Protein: CSARNRRRSQETQYF.